A selection of T cell receptor beta chains follows, all from one sample in a study of vaccination effects on CD4 cells after COVID-19. No antigens are known for them. The table came from immunoSEQ multiplex PCR; TCRdb's copy has only in-frame clones and leaves some out. The data contain more than 45,000 clones, over 60% of them singletons. The material was CD4+ T cells from PBMCs cultured without peptide, obtained before COVID-19 vaccination. These receptors originate from a human donor who received a COVID-19 vaccine. The CDR3 runs from the conserved cysteine through the conserved F or W. The D gene is left open where the match is weak. For some rows the clone size is stated as once, few or many, or as a class when expanded; others skip it.

NA	TRBV2	TRBJ2-5	14	NA	CASSELRVAETQYF	TGTGCCAGCAGTGAATTAAGGGTCGCGGAGACCCAGTACTTC
NA	TRBV27	TRBJ2-3	17	NA	CASSSYGTEGATDTQYF	TGTGCCAGCAGTTCTTACGGCACAGAGGGTGCCACAGATACGCAGTATTTT
once	TRBV3-1/TRBV3-2	TRBJ1-1	14	NA	CASSQDIDLSGAFF	TGTGCCAGCAGCCAAGATATAGATTTGTCCGGAGCTTTCTTT
NA	TRBV5-4	TRBJ2-3	14	NA	CASSEGGQGDTQYF	TGTGCCAGCAGCGAGGGTGGGCAGGGCGATACGCAGTATTTT
NA	TRBV2	TRBJ1-3	12	NA	CASREWGYTIYF	TGTGCCAGCAGGGAGTGGGGGTACACCATATATTTT
NA	TRBV18	TRBJ2-1	17	TRBD2	CASSPPGISGGAAEQFF	TGTGCCAGCTCACCACCGGGTATTAGCGGGGGGGCAGCTGAGCAGTTCTTC
NA	TRBV9	TRBJ1-1	13	NA	CASSVAGNTEAFF	TGTGCCAGCAGCGTAGCAGGGAACACTGAAGCTTTCTTT
NA	TRBV9	TRBJ1-3	16	NA	CASSVAGSLSGNTIYF	TGTGCCAGCAGCGTAGCGGGCAGCCTCTCTGGAAACACCATATATTTT
NA	TRBV19	TRBJ2-3	17	NA	CASSYFIGPASTDTQYF	TGTGCCAGTAGCTACTTTATCGGTCCAGCAAGTACAGATACGCAGTATTTT
once	TRBV24-1	TRBJ2-1	15	NA	CATSEPRGGSGEQFF	TGTGCCACCAGTGAGCCACGTGGCGGTAGCGGAGAGCAGTTCTTC
NA	TRBV7-3	TRBJ1-1	14	TRBD1	CASSPQGAGTEAFF	TGTGCCAGCAGCCCACAGGGGGCAGGTACTGAAGCTTTCTTT
NA	TRBV12-2	TRBJ2-6	21	NA	CASRQRRGTGQVISGANVLTF	TGTGCAAGTCGCCAAAGGAGGGGCACGGGACAGGTGATCTCTGGGGCCAACGTCCTGACTTTC
NA	TRBV15	TRBJ2-3	15	NA	CATSRGSGNTDTQYF	TGTGCCACCAGCAGAGGAAGTGGTAACACAGATACGCAGTATTTT
NA	TRBV6-5	TRBJ1-5	13	NA	CASSPGFSQPQHF	TGTGCCAGCAGTCCAGGGTTCTCTCAGCCCCAGCATTTT
once	TRBV28	TRBJ2-3	15	TRBD1	CASRQGDRSTDTQYF	TGTGCCAGCAGGCAAGGGGACAGGAGCACAGATACGCAGTATTTT
NA	TRBV28	TRBJ1-1	13	NA	CASSARGVTEAFF	TGTGCCAGCAGCGCTAGAGGGGTCACTGAAGCTTTCTTT
few	TRBV5-1	TRBJ2-2	15	TRBD2	CASSPGLLNTGELFF	TGCGCCAGCAGCCCGGGACTACTGAACACCGGGGAGCTGTTTTTT
NA	TRBV5-1	TRBJ1-1	14	NA	CASSLLGLGAEAFF	TGCGCCAGCAGCTTGCTGGGGTTGGGAGCTGAAGCTTTCTTT
NA	TRBV5-1	TRBJ1-3	16	NA	CASTLSTEDPRNTIYF	TGCGCCAGCACCCTATCGACAGAGGATCCCCGAAACACCATATATTTT
NA	TRBV19	TRBJ2-1	14	TRBD1	CASLGQRGTSEQFF	TGTGCCAGCCTGGGACAGCGTGGAACCAGTGAGCAGTTCTTC
NA	TRBV12-3/TRBV12-4	TRBJ1-1	13	NA	CASSLAGRFGAFF	TGTGCCAGCAGTTTAGCGGGGCGGTTCGGAGCTTTCTTT
NA	TRBV4-3	TRBJ1-2	12	NA	CASSQDGYGYTF	TGCGCCAGCAGCCAAGACGGCTATGGCTACACCTTC
NA	TRBV30	TRBJ1-3	15	NA	CAWSLAGRSGNTIYF	TGTGCCTGGAGTTTGGCAGGGCGGTCTGGAAACACCATATATTTT
NA	TRBV5-1	TRBJ1-6	15	NA	CASSLGASPLSPLHF	TGCGCCAGCAGCTTGGGAGCCTCCCCCCTATCACCCCTCCACTTT
NA	TRBV4-3	TRBJ1-1	13	NA	CASSSRGKGEAFF	TGCGCCAGCAGCTCTAGGGGAAAAGGTGAAGCTTTCTTT
NA	TRBV30	TRBJ1-5	16	TRBD1	CAWSDSGPQGAQPQHF	TGTGCCTGGAGTGACTCGGGGCCACAGGGGGCCCAGCCCCAGCATTTT
NA	TRBV11-1	TRBJ1-1	13	NA	CASSLLKGMEAFF	TGTGCCAGCAGCTTACTAAAGGGGATGGAAGCTTTCTTT
NA	TRBV28	TRBJ2-5	13	NA	CASGRGGEETQYF	TGTGCCAGCGGGAGGGGGGGAGAAGAGACCCAGTACTTC
NA	TRBV11-2	TRBJ2-2	16	TRBD2	CASSLQSGGNTGELFF	TGTGCCAGCAGCTTACAGAGCGGGGGGAACACCGGGGAGCTGTTTTTT
once	TRBV2	TRBJ2-2	15	TRBD2	CASSAQRGRTGELFF	TGTGCCAGCAGCGCGCAGCGGGGTCGGACCGGGGAGCTGTTTTTT
NA	TRBV7-8	TRBJ1-2	13	NA	CASSDQYNYGYTF	TGTGCCAGCAGCGACCAGTATAACTATGGCTACACCTTC
NA	TRBV6-6	TRBJ2-3	12	NA	CASSYMVGTQYF	TGTGCCAGCAGTTACATGGTGGGTACGCAGTATTTT
NA	TRBV24-1	TRBJ1-3	15	NA	CATSDPPGSGNTIYF	TGTGCCACCAGTGACCCCCCCGGGTCTGGAAACACCATATATTTT
NA	TRBV5-1	TRBJ2-5	15	TRBD1	CASSQQLGTGETQYF	TGCGCCAGCAGCCAACAGTTGGGGACAGGAGAGACCCAGTACTTC
few	TRBV7-9	TRBJ2-1	15	TRBD1	CASSTRQGLPNEQFF	TGTGCCAGCAGCACTCGACAGGGGTTGCCTAATGAGCAGTTCTTC
few	TRBV9	TRBJ1-2	13	NA	CASSVGPVGGYTF	TGTGCCAGCAGCGTAGGCCCGGTGGGTGGCTACACCTTC
NA	TRBV30	TRBJ1-6	12	NA	CAWGTYNSPLHF	TGTGCCTGGGGGACTTATAATTCACCCCTCCACTTT
NA	TRBV11-2	TRBJ1-1	14	TRBD1	CASSSRTGETEAFF	TGTGCCAGCAGCTCCCGGACAGGGGAGACTGAAGCTTTCTTT
NA	TRBV7-9	TRBJ2-3	11	NA	CASSLEGTQYF	TGTGCCAGCAGCTTGGAAGGGACGCAGTATTTT
NA	TRBV15	TRBJ1-1	15	NA	CATSRVDRANTEAFF	TGTGCCACCAGCAGAGTGGACCGAGCGAACACTGAAGCTTTCTTT
NA	TRBV24-1	TRBJ1-1	15	NA	CATSDGKGPLTEAFF	TGTGCCACCAGTGATGGTAAGGGCCCCCTCACTGAAGCTTTCTTT
NA	TRBV18	TRBJ1-2	16	NA	CASSPFQVGGYHGYTF	TGTGCCAGCTCACCATTTCAGGTTGGGGGATATCATGGCTACACCTTC
NA	TRBV4-1	TRBJ2-3	15	TRBD2	CASSQDRVAGDTQYF	TGCGCCAGCAGCCAAGATCGGGTAGCGGGTGATACGCAGTATTTT
NA	TRBV12-3/TRBV12-4	TRBJ2-3	13	NA	CASRFASTDTQYF	TGTGCCAGCAGGTTCGCTAGCACAGATACGCAGTATTTT
NA	TRBV4-1	TRBJ1-4	14	NA	CASSLTPANEKLFF	TGCGCCAGCAGCCTAACGCCAGCTAATGAAAAACTGTTTTTT
NA	TRBV18	TRBJ2-3	14	NA	CASSPPDSFYTQYF	TGTGCCAGCTCACCACCGGACAGCTTTTATACGCAGTATTTT
once	TRBV7-2	TRBJ1-4	15	NA	CASSLRGGGNEKLFF	TGTGCCAGCAGCTTGAGGGGCGGGGGGAATGAAAAACTGTTTTTT
NA	TRBV28	TRBJ1-5	13	NA	CASAPVTPQPQHF	TGTGCCAGCGCGCCCGTGACACCTCAGCCCCAGCATTTT
NA	TRBV20-1	TRBJ2-2	11	NA	CSARGTGELFF	TGCAGTGCTAGAGGCACCGGGGAGCTGTTTTTT
NA	TRBV15	TRBJ2-3	15	NA	CATSRDGGRTDTQYF	TGTGCCACCAGCAGAGATGGGGGGCGCACAGATACGCAGTATTTT
NA	TRBV27	TRBJ2-2	17	TRBD2	CASSFHAGGPNTGELFF	TGTGCCAGCAGTTTTCACGCGGGGGGGCCAAACACCGGGGAGCTGTTTTTT
NA	TRBV12-5	TRBJ2-3	11	NA	CASGTPDTQYF	TGTGCTAGTGGAACCCCAGATACGCAGTATTTT
NA	TRBV18	TRBJ1-1	13	NA	CASSPQGGTEAFF	TGTGCCAGCTCACCACAGGGGGGAACTGAAGCTTTCTTT
once	TRBV6-1	TRBJ1-1	12	NA	CASSEMNTEAFF	TGTGCCAGCAGTGAAATGAACACTGAAGCTTTCTTT
NA	TRBV5-1	TRBJ2-5	15	NA	CASSLDLGYLETQYF	TGCGCCAGCAGCCTGGATCTCGGCTATCTAGAGACCCAGTACTTC
NA	TRBV5-1	TRBJ1-1	14	NA	CASSPRTGGTEAFF	TGCGCCAGCAGCCCGAGGACCGGCGGCACTGAAGCTTTCTTT
NA	TRBV7-8	TRBJ2-3	15	NA	CASSVSRIPTDTQYF	TGTGCCAGCAGCGTTAGCCGGATCCCCACAGATACGCAGTATTTT
NA	TRBV2	TRBJ1-5	13	NA	CASSVPKSQPQHF	TGTGCCAGCAGTGTACCTAAAAGCCAGCCCCAGCATTTT
NA	TRBV2	TRBJ1-3	12	NA	CASRFSGNTIYF	TGTGCCAGCAGATTTTCTGGAAACACCATATATTTT
NA	TRBV20-1	TRBJ1-2	11	NA	CSASEVNGYTF	TGCAGTGCTAGCGAGGTAAATGGCTACACCTTC